This TCR beta chain was captured in a study of shared clonotypes between healthy human individuals. V shed 0 bases and J shed 5 bases, with 11 bases lying between them. Germline V gene lookup returns CDR1 SGHTS and CDR2 YDEGEE. This CDR3 is built from 14 residues. Study-wide results and caveats: The study found about 5% of naive CD4 clonotypes shared across a few donors.

The run depth of the assay was deep. The table came from immunoSEQ multiplex PCR; TCRdb's copy has only in-frame clones and leaves some out. Of 2 million to 2.5 million clones in the sample, approximately 96% are singletons; the top ten hold about 0.13%. In regard to this clone: Its antigen is not identified.

The CD4+ fraction was divided into a CD45RA+ naive subset and a CD45RA-negative memory subset. This sequence was found in a man in his late teens or twenties in good health. Sequencing used naive CD4+ T cells sorted from blood. Subset defined: CD45RA+ positively selected. The chain recombines TRBV5-8 with TRBJ1-2; D not certain. The CDR3 spells CASSLDRGGYGYTF. CDR3 nucleotides: TGTGCCAGCAGCTTGGATCGTGGCGGATATGGCTACACCTTC.